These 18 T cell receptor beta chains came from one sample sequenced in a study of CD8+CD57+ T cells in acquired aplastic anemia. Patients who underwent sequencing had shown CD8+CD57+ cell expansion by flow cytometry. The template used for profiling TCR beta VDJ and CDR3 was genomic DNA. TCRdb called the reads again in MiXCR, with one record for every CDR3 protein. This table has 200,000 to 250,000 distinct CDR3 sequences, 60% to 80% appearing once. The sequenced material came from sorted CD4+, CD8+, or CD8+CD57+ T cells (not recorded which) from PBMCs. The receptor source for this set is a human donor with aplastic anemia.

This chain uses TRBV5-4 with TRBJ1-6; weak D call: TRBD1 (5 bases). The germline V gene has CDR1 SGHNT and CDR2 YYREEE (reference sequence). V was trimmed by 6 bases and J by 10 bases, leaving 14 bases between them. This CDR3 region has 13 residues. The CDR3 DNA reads TGTGCCAGCAATCCCCTAGGGGACTCACCCCTCCACTTT. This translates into CASNPLGDSPLHF. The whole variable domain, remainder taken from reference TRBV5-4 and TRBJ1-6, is ETGVTQSPTHLIKTRGQQVTLRCSSQSGHNTVSWYQQALGQGPQFIFQYYREEENGRGNFPPRFSGLQFPNYSSELNVNALELDDSALYLCASNPLGDSPLHFGNGTRLTVT.

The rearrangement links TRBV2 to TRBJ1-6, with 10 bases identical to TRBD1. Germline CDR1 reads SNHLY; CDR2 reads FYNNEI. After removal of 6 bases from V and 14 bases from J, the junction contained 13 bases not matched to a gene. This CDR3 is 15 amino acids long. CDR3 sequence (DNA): TGTGCCAGCAGCACACGGGGGGGACAGGGGTCGTCCCTCCACTTT. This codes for CASSTRGGQGSSLHF.

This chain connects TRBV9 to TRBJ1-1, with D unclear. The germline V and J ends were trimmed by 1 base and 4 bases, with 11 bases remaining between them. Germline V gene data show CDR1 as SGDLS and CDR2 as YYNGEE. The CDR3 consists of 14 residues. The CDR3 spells CASSVMWVGTEAFF. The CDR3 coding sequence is TGTGCCAGCAGCGTAATGTGGGTGGGCACTGAAGCTTTCTTT.

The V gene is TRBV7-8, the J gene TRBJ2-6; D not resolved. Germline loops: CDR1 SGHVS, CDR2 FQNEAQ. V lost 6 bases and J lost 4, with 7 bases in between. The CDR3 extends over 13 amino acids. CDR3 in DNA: TGTGCCAGCAGGATAAGCGGGGCCAACGTCCTGACTTTC. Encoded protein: CASRISGANVLTF.

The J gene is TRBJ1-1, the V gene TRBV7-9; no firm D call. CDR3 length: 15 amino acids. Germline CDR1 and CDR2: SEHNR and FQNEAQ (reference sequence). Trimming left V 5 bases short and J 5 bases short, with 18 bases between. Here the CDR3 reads CASSVLPSAGTEAFF. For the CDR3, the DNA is TGTGCCAGCAGCGTCCTACCCTCTGCGGGGACTGAAGCTTTCTTT. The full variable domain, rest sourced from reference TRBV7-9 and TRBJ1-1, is DTGVSQNPRHKITKRGQNVTFRCDPISEHNRLYWYRQTLGQGPEFLTYFQNEAQLEKSRLLSDRFSAERPKGSFSTLEIQRTEQGDSAMYLCASSVLPSAGTEAFFGQGTRLTVV.

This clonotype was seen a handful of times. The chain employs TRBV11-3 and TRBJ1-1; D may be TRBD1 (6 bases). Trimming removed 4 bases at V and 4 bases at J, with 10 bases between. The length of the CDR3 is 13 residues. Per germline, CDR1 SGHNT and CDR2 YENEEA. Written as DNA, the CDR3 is TGTGCCAGCAGCTCCGACAGGTCCACTGAAGCTTTCTTT. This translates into CASSSDRSTEAFF.

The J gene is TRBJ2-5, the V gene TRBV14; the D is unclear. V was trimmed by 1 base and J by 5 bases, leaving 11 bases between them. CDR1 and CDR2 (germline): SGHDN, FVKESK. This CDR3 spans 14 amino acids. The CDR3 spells CASSQGSQRETQYF. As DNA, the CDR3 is TGTGCCAGCAGCCAAGGGTCGCAAAGGGAGACCCAGTACTTC.

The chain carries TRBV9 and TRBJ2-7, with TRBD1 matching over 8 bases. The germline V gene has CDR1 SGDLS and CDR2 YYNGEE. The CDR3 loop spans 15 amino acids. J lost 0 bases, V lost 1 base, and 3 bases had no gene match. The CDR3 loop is CASSVQGAGSYEQYF. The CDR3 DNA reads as TGTGCCAGCAGCGTACAGGGGGCCGGCTCCTACGAGCAGTACTTC.

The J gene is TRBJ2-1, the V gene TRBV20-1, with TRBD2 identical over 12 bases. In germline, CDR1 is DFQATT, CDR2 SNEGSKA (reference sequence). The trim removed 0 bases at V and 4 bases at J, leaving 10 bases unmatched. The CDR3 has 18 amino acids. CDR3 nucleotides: TGCAGTGCTAGAGATAGCCTAGCGGGGGGGCAGTTGTACAATGAGCAGTTCTTC. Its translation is CSARDSLAGGQLYNEQFF.

The CDR3 nucleotides are TGCAGTGCTATGAGGAACTATGGCTACACCTTC. It specifies CSAMRNYGYTF. The rearrangement uses TRBV20-1 and TRBJ1-2; D gene ambiguous. The CDR3 contains 11 residues. Looked up from germline, CDR1 is DFQATT and CDR2 is SNEGSKA (reference sequence). The ends were cut back, 4 bases at V and 2 bases at J, with 5 bases in the middle.

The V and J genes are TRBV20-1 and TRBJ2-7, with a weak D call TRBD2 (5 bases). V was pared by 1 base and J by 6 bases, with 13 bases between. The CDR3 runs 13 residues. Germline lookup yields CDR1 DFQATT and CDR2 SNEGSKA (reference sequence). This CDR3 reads CSARGWEGGEQYF. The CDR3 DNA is TGCAGTGCTAGAGGGTGGGAAGGAGGCGAGCAGTACTTC.

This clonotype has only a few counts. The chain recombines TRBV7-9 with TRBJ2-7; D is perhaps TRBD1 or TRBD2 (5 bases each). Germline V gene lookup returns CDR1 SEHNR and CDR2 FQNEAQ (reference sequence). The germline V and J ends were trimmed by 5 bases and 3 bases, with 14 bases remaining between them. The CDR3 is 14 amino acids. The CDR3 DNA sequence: TGTGCCAGCAGCCTCGGGACCCCCGGCTACGAGCAGTACTTC. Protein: CASSLGTPGYEQYF.

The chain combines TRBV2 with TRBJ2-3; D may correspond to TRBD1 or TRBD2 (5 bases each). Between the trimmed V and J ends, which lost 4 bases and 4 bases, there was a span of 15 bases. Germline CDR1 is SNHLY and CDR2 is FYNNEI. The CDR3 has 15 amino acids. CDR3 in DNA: TGTGCCAGCAGTGGCCCGGGGCTAGGGCCAGATACGCAGTATTTT. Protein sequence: CASSGPGLGPDTQYF.

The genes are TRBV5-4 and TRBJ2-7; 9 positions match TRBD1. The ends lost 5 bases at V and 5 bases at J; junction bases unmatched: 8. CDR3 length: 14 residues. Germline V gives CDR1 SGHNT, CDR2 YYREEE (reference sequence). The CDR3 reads CASRTGGTWDEQYF. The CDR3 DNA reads TGTGCCAGCAGAACAGGGGGCACCTGGGACGAGCAGTACTTC.

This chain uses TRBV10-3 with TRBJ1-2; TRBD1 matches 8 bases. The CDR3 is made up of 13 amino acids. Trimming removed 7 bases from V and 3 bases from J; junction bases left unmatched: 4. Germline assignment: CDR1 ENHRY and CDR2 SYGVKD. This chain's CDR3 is CAITLDRDYGYTF. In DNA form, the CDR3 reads TGTGCCATCACCCTGGACAGGGACTATGGCTACACCTTC.

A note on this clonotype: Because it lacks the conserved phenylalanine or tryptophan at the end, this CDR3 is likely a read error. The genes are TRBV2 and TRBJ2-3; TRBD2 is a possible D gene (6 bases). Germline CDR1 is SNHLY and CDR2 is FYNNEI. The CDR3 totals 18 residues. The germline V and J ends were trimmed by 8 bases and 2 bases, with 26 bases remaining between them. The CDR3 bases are TGTGCCAGCGCCCGGGACTGGGCGGACCCTACCACCACAGATACGCAGTATTAT. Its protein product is CASARDWADPTTTDTQYY.

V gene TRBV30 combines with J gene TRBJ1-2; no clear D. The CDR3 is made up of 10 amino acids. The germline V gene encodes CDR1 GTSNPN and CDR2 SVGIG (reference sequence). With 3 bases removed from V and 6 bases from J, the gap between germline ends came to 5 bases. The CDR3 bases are TGTGCCTGGAGAAGTAATGGCTACACCTTC. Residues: CAWRSNGYTF. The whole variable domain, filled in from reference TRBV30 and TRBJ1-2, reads SQTIHQWPATLVQPVGSPLSLECTVEGTSNPNLYWYRQAAGRGLQLLFYSVGIGQISSEVPQNLSASRPQDRQFILSSKKLLLSDSGFYLCAWRSNGYTFGSGTRLTVV.

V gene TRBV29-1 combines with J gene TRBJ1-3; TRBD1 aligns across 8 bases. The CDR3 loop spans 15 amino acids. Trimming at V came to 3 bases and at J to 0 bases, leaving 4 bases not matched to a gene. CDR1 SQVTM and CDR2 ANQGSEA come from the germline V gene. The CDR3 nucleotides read TGCAGCGTTGAGGGACAGGCTCTCTCTGGAAACACCATATATTTT. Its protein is CSVEGQALSGNTIYF.